This passage covers 20 T cell receptor beta chains from one sample sequenced in a study of regulatory T cells in long-lasting Graves disease. Described time point: newly diagnosed GD, antithyroid drugs for less than 3 months. The TCR library was made from RNA extracted from PBMCs. iRepertoire HTBI primers and Arm-PCR of CDR3 regions built TCR beta libraries. TCRdb analysed the multiplex PCR reads with MiXCR anew, one entry per CDR3 protein. The top ten hold around 15% of the sample, which has around 250,000 distinct CDR3 sequences, approximately 18% seen once. These data were also reused for a study on T cells in Graves' hyperthyroidism and ophthalmopathy.

Sequencing used peripheral blood mononuclear cells (PBMCs), obtained at new diagnosis, from a patient treated with antithyroid drugs. All receptors derive from a woman under 40 with Graves disease.

This clonotype was picked up many times. The rearrangement uses TRBV6-5 and TRBJ1-2; no firm D call. Germline CDR1 and CDR2: MNHEY and SVGAGI. With 2 bases removed from V and 0 bases from J, the gap between germline ends came to 13 bases. The CDR3 runs to 16 residues. The CDR3 reads CASSYVDRQANYGYTF. In DNA form, the CDR3 reads TGTGCCAGCAGTTACGTCGACCGGCAAGCTAACTATGGCTACACCTTC.

This rearrangement joins TRBV29-1 to TRBJ1-2, with 7 bases lining up with TRBD1. CDR1 SQVTM and CDR2 ANQGSEA come from the germline V gene. The CDR3 extends over 13 amino acids. J was trimmed by 4 bases and V by 2 bases; bases with no gene match: 4. The CDR3 is CSVELQGIYGYTF. CDR3 DNA sequence: TGCAGCGTTGAATTACAGGGGATCTATGGCTACACCTTC.

Remarks on this clonotype: A far larger clone is one nucleotide away, so this likely arose from a read error. The chain employs TRBV11-1 and TRBJ2-7; D is perhaps TRBD2 (6 bases). The length of the CDR3 is 14 residues. Per germline, CDR1 SGHAT and CDR2 FQDESV (reference sequence). V lost 5 bases and J lost 7, with 18 bases in between. CDR3 sequence reads: CASSRRGFGSEQYF. DNA for the CDR3: TGTGCCAGCAGCCGACGGGGATTCGGGAGTGAGCAGTACTTC.

This clonotype has ten or more counts. The chain couples TRBV20-1 to TRBJ2-7; 9 positions agree with TRBD2. With 6 bases clipped from V and 3 bases from J, the junction kept 9 bases outside the gene matches. The CDR3 consists of 14 residues. Germline CDR1 is DFQATT and CDR2 is SNEGSKA (reference sequence). CDR3 DNA: TGCAGTGCGGCCCCTAGCGGGGATTTCTACGAGCAGTACTTC. Its translation is CSAAPSGDFYEQYF.

The genes are TRBV14 and TRBJ1-2; the D gene is possibly TRBD1 (5 bases). This CDR3 spans 13 amino acids. V gave up 6 bases and J gave up 6 bases, with 14 bases separating them. CDR1 and CDR2 (germline): SGHDN, FVKESK. CDR3 amino acids: CASSPGTVNGYTF. As DNA, the CDR3 is TGTGCCAGCAGTCCCGGGACGGTGAATGGCTACACCTTC.

Comment on this clonotype: This likely reflects a read error, since a far larger clone is one base away. The chain is built from TRBV27 and TRBJ2-1, with TRBD2 identical over 9 bases. J lost 10 bases, V lost 2 bases, and 9 bases had no gene match. The germline gives CDR1 MNHEY, CDR2 SMNVEV (reference sequence). The CDR3 contains 15 residues. The CDR3 DNA reads as TGTGCCAGCAGTTTAGGGGCGGGGGGGGCCTACGAGCAGTTCTTC. This sequence encodes CASSLGAGGAYEQFF.

This rearrangement joins TRBV29-1 to TRBJ1-2, with D possibly TRBD1 on 5 matching bases. The CDR3 spans 15 residues. V shed 0 bases and J shed 4 bases, with 15 bases lying between them. From germline, CDR1 is SQVTM and CDR2 ANQGSEA. The CDR3 protein is CSVEDPGSGAYGYTF. Here the CDR3 DNA reads TGCAGCGTTGAAGATCCTGGCTCTGGGGCCTATGGCTACACCTTC.

In its sample, this clonotype was seen many times. V is TRBV10-3 and J is TRBJ2-1; 12 nucleotides agree with TRBD2. This CDR3 spans 17 amino acids. V lost 5 bases and J lost 4; bases outside the gene matches: 9. CDR1 is ENHRY and CDR2 is SYGVKD in the germline V gene. The CDR3 reads CAISTPTSGGQYNEQFF. The CDR3 nucleotides read TGTGCCATCAGTACCCCAACTAGCGGGGGGCAATACAATGAGCAGTTCTTC.

This clonotype has more than one count but fewer than ten. A much larger clone differs from this one at a single base, so this may be a read error. V and J are TRBV6-1 and TRBJ2-1, with 11 nucleotides matching TRBD2. The CDR3 is 16 residues long. Germline loops: CDR1 MNHNS, CDR2 SASEGT. The CDR3 loop is CASSPHQTSGDYISIF. Written as DNA, the CDR3 is TGTGCCAGCAGTCCTCACCAGACTAGCGGGGATTATATATCGATCTTC.

This clonotype was counted once. The likely explanation is a read error, given a far larger clone one base away. The V gene is TRBV7-9, the J gene TRBJ1-6; a weak D match, TRBD1 (5 bases). The CDR3 has 14 residues. Germline loops: CDR1 SEHNR, CDR2 FQNEAQ (reference sequence). CDR3 coding DNA: TGCGCCAGCAGCTTACCGACAGATACTTCACCCCTCCACTTT. Encoded protein: CASSLPTDTSPLHF.

In this sample, this clonotype turned up many times. V gene TRBV19 combines with J gene TRBJ1-2; D remains ambiguous. Germline V gene sequence: CDR1 LNHDA, CDR2 SQIVND (reference sequence). Trimming left V 3 bases short and J 4 bases short, with 15 bases between. The CDR3 loop spans 15 amino acids. In DNA form, the CDR3 reads TGTGCCAGTAGTATTCATTCAGCCGGTACCTATGGCTACACCTTC. This codes for CASSIHSAGTYGYTF.

With regard to this clonotype: Possible read error: a much larger clone is one base away. This chain joins TRBV18 and TRBJ1-1; D is uncertain. The germline V gene encodes CDR1 KGHSH and CDR2 LQKENI. The CDR3 has 11 amino acids. CDR3: CASSMNTETFF. CDR3 nucleotide sequence: TGTGCCAGCTCAATGAACACTGAAACTTTCTTT. Looking up the rest from reference TRBV18 and TRBJ1-1 gives the full variable domain: NAGVMQNPRHLVRRRGQEARLRCSPMKGHSHVYWYRQLPEEGLKFMVYLQKENIIDESGMPKERFSAEFPKEGPSILRIQQVVRGDSAAYFCASSMNTETFFGQGTRLTVV.

This clonotype showed up many times. The chain couples TRBV27 to TRBJ1-1; a possible D gene is TRBD1 (5 bases). Per the germline V gene, CDR1 is MNHEY and CDR2 is SMNVEV (reference sequence). CDR3 length equals 16 residues. V was clipped by 7 bases and J by 8 bases, with 26 bases between them. CDR3 coding DNA: TGTGCCAGCAACCTTCGGGGGGGGGGTAGGAGCAAGGAAGCTTTCTTT. Translating gives CASNLRGGGRSKEAFF.

This clonotype occurred many times. V gene TRBV12-3 or TRBV12-4 combines with J gene TRBJ1-2; no clear D gene. CDR3 size: 10 residues. With 6 bases removed from V and 8 bases from J, the gap between germline ends came to 7 bases. CDR3 sequence (DNA): TGTGCCAGCAGGAAAGAGGGCTACACCTTC. Translating gives CASRKEGYTF.

The sample holds many counts of this clonotype. V gene TRBV12-3 or TRBV12-4 combines with J gene TRBJ1-3; no definite D call. Trimming shortened V by 2 bases and J by 4 bases, and 15 bases separated the two germline ends. There are 16 residues in the CDR3. In DNA, the CDR3 is TGTGCCAGCAGTTTATTTCAACCGACGGCAGGAAACACCATATATTTT. It yields the protein CASSLFQPTAGNTIYF.

This clonotype was seen ten or more times. V usage is TRBV20-1 and J usage is TRBJ1-6; weak D call: TRBD1 (6 bases). V lost 3 bases and J 0 bases, leaving 12 bases between the germline ends. The CDR3 sequence is 16 residues long. Germline CDR1 is DFQATT and CDR2 is SNEGSKA (reference sequence). The CDR3 coding sequence is TGCAGTGCTAGGAGGGGGACGAGCTCCTATAATTCACCCCTCCACTTT. It is translated as CSARRGTSSYNSPLHF.

This clonotype came up a few times. This rearrangement joins TRBV25-1 to TRBJ1-1; a possible D gene is TRBD1 (5 bases). Germline lookup yields CDR1 MGHDK and CDR2 SYGVNS. Trimming removed 8 bases at V and 4 bases at J, with 17 bases between. The CDR3 contains 14 residues. The CDR3 is CASEGPGDLTEAFF. CDR3 bases: TGTGCCAGCGAGGGACCGGGAGACCTCACTGAAGCTTTCTTT.

This clonotype was picked up many times. The chain uses TRBV9 and TRBJ2-1; tentative D call: TRBD1 (5 bases). V lost 4 bases to trimming and J lost 2 bases, with 13 bases between them. The CDR3 length is 15 residues. Germline V gene lookup returns CDR1 SGDLS and CDR2 YYNGEE. CDR3 amino acids: CASSSQTATYNEQFF. The CDR3 DNA reads as TGTGCCAGCAGCTCCCAGACAGCTACCTACAATGAGCAGTTCTTC.

This clonotype came up many times. The chain couples TRBV7-2 to TRBJ2-2, with 10 bases that match TRBD2. The V gene end was trimmed by 5 bases and the J gene end by 1 base; junction bases not matched to a gene: 1. This CDR3 comprises 15 residues. CDR1 is SGHTA and CDR2 is FQGNSA in the germline V gene. The CDR3 loop is CASSRTSGNTGELFF. As DNA, the CDR3 is TGTGCCAGCAGCAGGACTAGCGGGAACACCGGGGAGCTGTTTTTT.

The V and J genes are TRBV3-1 and TRBJ2-5; TRBD1 aligns across 10 bases. CDR3 length: 17 amino acids. V gave up 7 bases and J gave up 5 bases; unmatched junction bases: 16. Germline V gene lookup returns CDR1 LGHDT and CDR2 YNNKEL (reference sequence). The chain's CDR3 is CASTVGTGVPSGETQYF. In nucleotides, the CDR3 is TGTGCCAGCACCGTGGGGACAGGGGTGCCCTCCGGGGAGACCCAGTACTTC.